Listed below are T cell receptor beta chains from one sample, sequenced in a study of blood T cell repertoires in COVID-19. Assay: immunoSEQ multiplex PCR; the TCRdb copy retains only in-frame clones and omits some. The table lists about 300,000 clones, about 90% of them singletons. Source material: peripheral blood. Receptors originate from a woman in her 30s with COVID-19, enrolled during active disease. The CDR3 runs from the conserved cysteine through the conserved F or W. A D gene is named only where the DNA matches it firmly. Some rows mark clone size as missing; the rest say once, few, many or name a class of expanded clone.

cdr3_length | j_call | d_call | v_call | clone_size | cdr3_aa | cdr3_nt
14 | TRBJ1-2 | NA | TRBV4-2 | NA | CASSQGEETYGYTF | TGTGCCAGCAGCCAAGGTGAGGAAACCTATGGCTACACCTTC
12 | TRBJ1-4 | NA | TRBV6-5 | NA | CASSLQGGELFF | TGTGCCAGCAGCTTACAAGGGGGGGAACTGTTTTTT
14 | TRBJ1-1 | NA | TRBV6-1 | NA | CASSERGGETEAFF | TGTGCCAGCAGTGAACGGGGGGGAGAAACTGAAGCTTTCTTT
15 | TRBJ1-2 | NA | TRBV7-9 | NA | CASSLGGEDSYGYTF | TGTGCCAGCAGCTTAGGAGGGGAGGATAGCTATGGCTACACCTTC
18 | TRBJ2-6 | TRBD1 | TRBV7-2 | NA | CASTHTRQGANGANVLTF | TGTGCCAGCACACATACTCGTCAGGGGGCAAATGGGGCCAACGTCCTGACTTTC
17 | TRBJ2-1 | TRBD2 | TRBV4-3 | NA | CASSQGLVRGGLNEQFF | TGCGCCAGCAGCCAAGGTCTAGTGCGGGGGGGGTTAAATGAGCAGTTCTTC
15 | TRBJ1-3 | NA | TRBV11-3 | once | CASSRTPISGNTIYF | TGTGCCAGCAGCAGGACACCGATCTCTGGAAACACCATATATTTT
12 | TRBJ1-5 | NA | TRBV15 | NA | CATSTSSQPQHF | TGTGCCACCAGCACTAGCTCTCAGCCCCAGCATTTT
18 | TRBJ1-1 | NA | TRBV19 | NA | CASSIDIWTASEGTEAFF | TGTGCCAGTAGTATAGATATCTGGACAGCCTCAGAAGGCACTGAAGCTTTCTTT
17 | TRBJ1-1 | TRBD1 | TRBV30 | NA | CAWEPGTAASSVTEAFF | TGTGCCTGGGAGCCCGGGACAGCCGCTTCCTCGGTTACTGAAGCTTTCTTT
15 | TRBJ1-3 | NA | TRBV4-3 | once | CASSPSPGAGNTIYF | TGCGCCAGCAGCCCCTCTCCGGGGGCTGGAAACACCATATATTTT
14 | TRBJ2-1 | TRBD1 | TRBV6-1 | NA | CASSEPGQGNEQFF | TGTGCCAGCAGTGAACCGGGACAGGGTAATGAGCAGTTCTTC
16 | TRBJ2-1 | NA | TRBV4-2 | NA | CASSQELWGGLGEQFF | TGTGCCAGCAGCCAAGAGTTGTGGGGGGGCCTGGGTGAGCAGTTCTTC
16 | TRBJ2-4 | TRBD2 | TRBV7-2 | NA | CASSLNGRGIENIQYF | TGTGCCAGCAGCTTAAATGGGCGGGGGATAGAAAACATTCAGTACTTC
15 | TRBJ1-6 | TRBD1 | TRBV5-6 | NA | CASSQRTGEASPLHF | TGTGCCAGCAGCCAACGGACAGGGGAGGCTTCACCCCTCCACTTT
13 | TRBJ2-2 | NA | TRBV11-3 | NA | CASSSRNTGELFF | TGTGCCAGCAGCTCTAGGAACACCGGGGAGCTGTTTTTT
16 | TRBJ2-3 | TRBD1 | TRBV2 | NA | CASSETGTGWADTQYF | TGTGCCAGCAGCGAAACCGGGACAGGGTGGGCAGATACGCAGTATTTT
15 | TRBJ2-3 | TRBD2 | TRBV9 | NA | CASSAAGGAGDTQYF | TGTGCCAGCAGCGCAGCGGGGGGAGCAGGTGATACGCAGTATTTT
15 | TRBJ1-2 | NA | TRBV2 | NA | CASSEVVGADYGYTF | TGTGCCAGCAGTGAAGTTGTAGGGGCGGACTATGGCTACACCTTC
15 | TRBJ1-2 | NA | TRBV7-2 | NA | CASSFPGQKNYGYTF | TGTGCCAGCAGCTTCCCGGGACAAAAGAACTATGGCTACACCTTC
15 | TRBJ2-3 | TRBD2 | TRBV28 | NA | CASSVRGGAADTQYF | TGTGCCAGCAGCGTTCGGGGGGGGGCCGCAGATACGCAGTATTTT
14 | TRBJ1-5 | NA | TRBV15 | NA | CATSSRSSNQPQHF | TGTGCCACCAGCAGCCGAAGCTCGAATCAGCCCCAGCATTTT
17 | TRBJ1-1 | NA | TRBV10-1 | NA | CASSEQKGKAANTEAFF | TGCGCCAGCAGTGAACAAAAGGGGAAGGCAGCGAACACTGAAGCTTTCTTT
20 | TRBJ1-2 | TRBD1 | TRBV6-6 | NA | CASSRSLFGTGGFGGYGYTF | TGTGCCAGCAGTCGGTCCTTATTTGGGACAGGCGGATTTGGGGGCTATGGCTACACCTTC
15 | TRBJ1-6 | TRBD1 | TRBV19 | NA | CASSDPDRDNSPLHF | TGTGCCAGTAGTGATCCAGACAGGGACAATTCACCCCTCCACTTT
15 | TRBJ2-7 | TRBD2 | TRBV28 | NA | CASTRPASGTYEQYF | TGTGCCAGCACCCGTCCGGCTAGCGGAACCTACGAGCAGTACTTC
17 | TRBJ2-1 | TRBD1 | TRBV4-3 | NA | CASSQEETGGIYNEQFF | TGCGCCAGCAGCCAAGAAGAGACAGGGGGCATTTACAATGAGCAGTTCTTC
14 | TRBJ1-1 | NA | TRBV2 | NA | CASSEGGGNTEAFF | TGTGCCAGCAGTGAGGGAGGTGGGAACACTGAAGCTTTCTTT
14 | TRBJ1-1 | NA | TRBV2 | once | CASSGRTVNTEAFF | TGTGCCAGCAGTGGACGGACAGTGAACACTGAAGCTTTCTTT
15 | TRBJ1-1 | TRBD1 | TRBV24-1 | NA | CATSDSKWLAGGAFF | TGTGCCACCAGTGATTCGAAATGGCTCGCAGGGGGAGCTTTCTTT
16 | TRBJ1-2 | TRBD1 | TRBV7-2 | NA | CASSSPGGGLGYGYTF | TGTGCCAGCAGCTCGCCTGGAGGGGGCCTTGGCTATGGCTACACCTTC
11 | TRBJ1-4 | NA | TRBV11-3 | NA | CASSQNEKLFF | TGTGCCAGCAGCCAGAATGAAAAACTGTTTTTT
16 | TRBJ2-5 | TRBD2 | TRBV19 | once | CASSMLAGGAQETQYF | TGTGCCAGTAGTATGTTGGCGGGGGGGGCCCAAGAGACCCAGTACTTC
16 | TRBJ2-3 | NA | TRBV28 | NA | CASLTGGGMGTDTQYF | TGTGCCAGCCTTACTGGGGGGGGCATGGGGACAGATACGCAGTATTTT
15 | TRBJ1-2 | TRBD1 | TRBV7-2 | NA | CASSMSGGVAYGYTF | TGTGCCAGCAGCATGTCAGGGGGCGTCGCCTATGGCTACACCTTC
18 | TRBJ2-2 | TRBD2 | TRBV3-1/TRBV3-2 | NA | CASQQEGRGGLNTGELFF | TGTGCCAGTCAACAGGAGGGCCGGGGGGGACTGAACACCGGGGAGCTGTTTTTT
14 | TRBJ2-3 | TRBD2 | TRBV27 | NA | CASSTGLVTDTQYF | TGTGCCAGCAGCACGGGACTAGTCACAGATACGCAGTATTTT
17 | TRBJ2-2 | TRBD1 | TRBV7-9 | NA | CASSTGTGAFFFEELFF | TGTGCCAGCAGCACCGGGACAGGGGCCTTTTTTTTCGAGGAGCTGTTTTTT
17 | TRBJ2-7 | NA | TRBV5-4 | NA | CASSLAGGSESFREQYF | TGTGCCAGCAGCTTGGCCGGTGGGAGTGAAAGTTTTCGCGAGCAGTACTTC
16 | TRBJ2-2 | NA | TRBV4-1 | NA | CASSQPGGRNTGELFF | TGCGCCAGCAGCCAGCCCGGGGGAAGGAACACCGGGGAGCTGTTTTTT
14 | TRBJ2-5 | NA | TRBV5-1 | NA | CASSSHGSPETQYF | TGCGCCAGCAGCTCTCACGGGAGCCCGGAGACCCAGTACTTC
15 | TRBJ1-6 | TRBD1 | TRBV2 | NA | CASSSSGTDNSPLHF | TGTGCCAGCAGTTCTTCCGGGACAGATAATTCACCCCTCCACTTT